This T cell receptor beta chain was found in a study of shared clonotypes between healthy human individuals. Study outcomes and limitations: Clonotype sharing across several donors was observed for around 5% of naive CD4 clonotypes.

Comment on this clone: Its antigen is not known.

The assay ran at deep level. Data came from immunoSEQ multiplex PCR; TCRdb stores just in-frame clones and leaves some out. The sample records approximately 1,000,000 clones, roughly 80% being singletons. This CDR3 has 11 residues. Germline V lookup: CDR1 SQVTM, CDR2 ANQGSEA. Trimming cost V 7 bases and J 5 bases, with 11 bases left between them. CD4+ cell separation produced CD45RA+ naive and CD45RA-negative memory subsets. The clonotype was recovered from a man younger than 30 in good health. Some clones in this sample may be carry-over from other donors' samples. The J gene is TRBJ1-1, the V gene TRBV29-1; D gene unclear. What was sequenced was memory CD4+ T cells from PBMCs. Subset reported: CD45RA-negative fraction. The CDR3 spells CSAGMETEAFF. CDR3 sequence (DNA): TGCAGCGCGGGGATGGAGACTGAAGCTTTCTTT.